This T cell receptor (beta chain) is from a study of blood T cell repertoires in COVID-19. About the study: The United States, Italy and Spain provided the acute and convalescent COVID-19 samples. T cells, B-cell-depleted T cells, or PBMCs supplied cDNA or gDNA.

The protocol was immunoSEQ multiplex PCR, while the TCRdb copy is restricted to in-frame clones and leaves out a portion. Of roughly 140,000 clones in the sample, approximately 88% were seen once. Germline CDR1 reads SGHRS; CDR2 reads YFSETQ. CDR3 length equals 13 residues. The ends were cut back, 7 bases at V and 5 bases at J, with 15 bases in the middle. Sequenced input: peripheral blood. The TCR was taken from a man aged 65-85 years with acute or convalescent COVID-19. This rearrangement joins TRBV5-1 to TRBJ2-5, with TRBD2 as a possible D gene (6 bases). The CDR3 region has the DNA TGCGCCAGCGCCGGAGGGAGCGCGGAGACCCAGTACTTC. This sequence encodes CASAGGSAETQYF.